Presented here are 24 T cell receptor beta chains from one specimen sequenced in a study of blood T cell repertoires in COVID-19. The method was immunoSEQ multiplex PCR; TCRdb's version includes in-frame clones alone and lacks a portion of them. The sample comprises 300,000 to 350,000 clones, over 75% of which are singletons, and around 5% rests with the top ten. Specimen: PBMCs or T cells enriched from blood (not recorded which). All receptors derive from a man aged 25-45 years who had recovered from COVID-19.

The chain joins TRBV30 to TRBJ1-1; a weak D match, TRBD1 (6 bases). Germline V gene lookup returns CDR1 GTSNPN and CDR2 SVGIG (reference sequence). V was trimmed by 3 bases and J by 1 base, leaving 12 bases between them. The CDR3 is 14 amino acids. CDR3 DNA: TGTGCCTGGAGCAAGGCCAGGGGGAACACTGAAGCTTTCTTT. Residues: CAWSKARGNTEAFF.

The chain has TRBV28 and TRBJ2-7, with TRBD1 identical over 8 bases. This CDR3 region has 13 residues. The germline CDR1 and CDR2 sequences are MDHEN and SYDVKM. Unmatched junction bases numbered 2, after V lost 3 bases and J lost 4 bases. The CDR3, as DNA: TGTGCCAGCAGTTTGCAGGGGGCGTACGAGCAGTACTTC. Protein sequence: CASSLQGAYEQYF.

CDR3 sequence: CASSIAVGAWQPQHF. As DNA, the CDR3 is TGTGCCAGTAGTATCGCTGTTGGAGCCTGGCAGCCCCAGCATTTT. The rearrangement links TRBV19 to TRBJ1-5; D is undetermined. Germline values: CDR1 LNHDA, CDR2 SQIVND (reference sequence). The CDR3 runs to 15 residues. The V gene lost 3 bases and the J gene lost 7 bases, with 16 bases spanning the gap.

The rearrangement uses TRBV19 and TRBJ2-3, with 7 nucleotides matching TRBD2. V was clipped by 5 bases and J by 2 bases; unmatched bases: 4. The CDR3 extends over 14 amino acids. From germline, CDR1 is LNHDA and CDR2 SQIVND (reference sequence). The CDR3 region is CASSVGLVTDTQYF. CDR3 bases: TGTGCCAGTAGTGTCGGACTAGTCACAGATACGCAGTATTTT.

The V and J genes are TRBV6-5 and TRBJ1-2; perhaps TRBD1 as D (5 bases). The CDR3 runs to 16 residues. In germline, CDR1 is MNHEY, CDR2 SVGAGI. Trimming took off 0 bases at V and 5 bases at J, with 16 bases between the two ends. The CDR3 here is CASSYSAGIGVYGYTF. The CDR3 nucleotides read TGTGCCAGCAGTTACTCTGCAGGGATAGGGGTATATGGCTACACCTTC.

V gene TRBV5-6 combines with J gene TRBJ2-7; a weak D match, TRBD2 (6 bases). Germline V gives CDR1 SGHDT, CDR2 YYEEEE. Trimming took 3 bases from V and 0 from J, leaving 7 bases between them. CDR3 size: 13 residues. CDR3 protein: CASSWGDSYEQYF. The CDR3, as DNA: TGTGCCAGCAGCTGGGGGGACTCCTACGAGCAGTACTTC.

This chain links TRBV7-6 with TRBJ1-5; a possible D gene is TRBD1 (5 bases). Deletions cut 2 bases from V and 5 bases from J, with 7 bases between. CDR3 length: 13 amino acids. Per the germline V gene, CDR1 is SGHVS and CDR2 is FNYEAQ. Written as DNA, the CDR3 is TGTGCCAGCAGCTTATGGGGGGATCAGCCCCAGCATTTT. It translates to CASSLWGDQPQHF.

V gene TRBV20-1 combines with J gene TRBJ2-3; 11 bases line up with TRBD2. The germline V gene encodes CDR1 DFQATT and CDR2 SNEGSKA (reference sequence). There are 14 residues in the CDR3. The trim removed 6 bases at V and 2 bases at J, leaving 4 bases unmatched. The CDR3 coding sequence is TGCAGTGCAAGTAGCGGGGGGGTCACAGATACGCAGTATTTT. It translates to CSASSGGVTDTQYF.

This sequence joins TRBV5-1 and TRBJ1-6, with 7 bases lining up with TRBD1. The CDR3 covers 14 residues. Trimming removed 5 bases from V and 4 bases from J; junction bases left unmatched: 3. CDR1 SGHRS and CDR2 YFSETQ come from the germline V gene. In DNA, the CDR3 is TGCGCCAGCAGTATGACAGGGTATAATTCACCCCTCCACTTT. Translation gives CASSMTGYNSPLHF.

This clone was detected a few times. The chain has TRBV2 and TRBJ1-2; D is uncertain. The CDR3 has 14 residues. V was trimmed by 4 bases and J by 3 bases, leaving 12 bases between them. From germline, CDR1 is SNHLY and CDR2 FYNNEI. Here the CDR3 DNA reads TGTGCCAGCAGTGTGAACAGCTGGGACTATGGCTACACCTTC. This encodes CASSVNSWDYGYTF.

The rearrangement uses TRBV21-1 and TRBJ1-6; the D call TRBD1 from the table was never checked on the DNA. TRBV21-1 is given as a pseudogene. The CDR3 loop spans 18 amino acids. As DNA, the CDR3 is TGTGCCAGCAGCCCATATCATGACAGGTCATCCTATAATTCACCCCTCCACTTT. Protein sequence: CASSPYHDRSSYNSPLHF.

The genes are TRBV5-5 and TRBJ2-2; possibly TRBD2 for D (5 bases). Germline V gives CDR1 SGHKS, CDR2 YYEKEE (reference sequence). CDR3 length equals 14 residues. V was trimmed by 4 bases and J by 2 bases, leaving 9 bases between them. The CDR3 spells CASSLGLNTGELFF. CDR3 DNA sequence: TGTGCCAGCAGCCTCGGACTCAACACCGGGGAGCTGTTTTTT.

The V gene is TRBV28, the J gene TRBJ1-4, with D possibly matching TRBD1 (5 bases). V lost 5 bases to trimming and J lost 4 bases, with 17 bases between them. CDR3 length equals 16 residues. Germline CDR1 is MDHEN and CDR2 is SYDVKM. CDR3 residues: CASSPAGGPVNEKLFF. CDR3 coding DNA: TGTGCCAGCAGTCCCGCCGGGGGACCAGTTAATGAAAAACTGTTTTTT.

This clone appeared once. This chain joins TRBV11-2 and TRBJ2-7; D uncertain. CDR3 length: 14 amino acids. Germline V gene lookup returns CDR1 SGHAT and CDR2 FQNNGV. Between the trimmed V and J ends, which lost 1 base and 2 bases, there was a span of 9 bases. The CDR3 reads CASSLGQITYEQYF. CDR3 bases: TGTGCCAGCAGCTTAGGGCAGATTACCTACGAGCAGTACTTC.

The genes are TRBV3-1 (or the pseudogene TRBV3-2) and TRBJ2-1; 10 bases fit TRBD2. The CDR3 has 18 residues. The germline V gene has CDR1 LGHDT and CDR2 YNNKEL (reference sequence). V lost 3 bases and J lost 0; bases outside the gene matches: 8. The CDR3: CASSHPGLASSSYNEQFF. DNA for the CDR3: TGTGCCAGCAGCCACCCGGGACTAGCGTCAAGCTCCTACAATGAGCAGTTCTTC.

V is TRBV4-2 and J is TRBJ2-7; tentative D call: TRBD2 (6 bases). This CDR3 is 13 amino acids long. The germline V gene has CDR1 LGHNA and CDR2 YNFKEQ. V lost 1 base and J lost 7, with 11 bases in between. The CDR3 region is CASSQALAREQYF. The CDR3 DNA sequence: TGTGCCAGCAGCCAAGCGCTAGCGCGGGAGCAGTACTTC.

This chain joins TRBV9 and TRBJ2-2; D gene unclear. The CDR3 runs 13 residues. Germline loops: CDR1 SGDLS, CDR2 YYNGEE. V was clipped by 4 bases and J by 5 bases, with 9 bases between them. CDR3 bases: TGTGCCAGCAGCAGGAGCGTTACCGGGGAGCTGTTTTTT. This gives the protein CASSRSVTGELFF.

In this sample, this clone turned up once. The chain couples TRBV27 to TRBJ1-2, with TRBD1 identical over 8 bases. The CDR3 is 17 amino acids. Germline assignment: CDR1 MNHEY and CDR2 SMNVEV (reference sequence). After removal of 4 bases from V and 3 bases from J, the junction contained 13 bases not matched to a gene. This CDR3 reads CASSSPTGTGQYYGYTF. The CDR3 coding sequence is TGTGCCAGCAGTTCCCCCACTGGGACAGGACAGTACTATGGCTACACCTTC.

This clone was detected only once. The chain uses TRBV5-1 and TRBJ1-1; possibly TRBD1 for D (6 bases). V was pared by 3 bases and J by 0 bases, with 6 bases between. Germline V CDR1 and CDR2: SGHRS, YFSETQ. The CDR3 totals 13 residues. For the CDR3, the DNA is TGCGCCAGCAGCTCAGGGGTGAACACTGAAGCTTTCTTT. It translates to CASSSGVNTEAFF.

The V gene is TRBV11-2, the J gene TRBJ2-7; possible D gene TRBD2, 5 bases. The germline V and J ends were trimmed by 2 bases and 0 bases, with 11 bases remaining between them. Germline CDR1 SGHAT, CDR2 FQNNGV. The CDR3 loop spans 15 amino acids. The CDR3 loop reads CASSLTVAGSYEQYF. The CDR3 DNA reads TGTGCCAGCAGCTTAACGGTGGCGGGCTCCTACGAGCAGTACTTC.

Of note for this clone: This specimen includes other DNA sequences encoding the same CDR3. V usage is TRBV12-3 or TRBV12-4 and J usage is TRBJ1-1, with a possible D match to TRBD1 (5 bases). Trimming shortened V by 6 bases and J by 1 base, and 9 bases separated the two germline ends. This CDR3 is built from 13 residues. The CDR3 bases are TGTGCCAGCAGCCTCACAGGGAACACTGAAGCTTTCTTT. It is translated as CASSLTGNTEAFF.

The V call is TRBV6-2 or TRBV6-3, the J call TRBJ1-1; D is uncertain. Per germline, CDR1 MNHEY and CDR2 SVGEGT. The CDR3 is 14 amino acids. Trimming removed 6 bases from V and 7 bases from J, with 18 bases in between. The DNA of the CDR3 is TGTGCCAGCAGCCATAGGCGAGGCGGAGGTGAAGCTTTCTTT. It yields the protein CASSHRRGGGEAFF.

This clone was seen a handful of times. CDR3 coding DNA: TGTGCCATCAGTGAGGGGGGGACAGTTCATGGCTACACCTTC. Protein: CAISEGGTVHGYTF. The genes are TRBV10-3 and TRBJ1-2, with 7 bases that match TRBD1. CDR1 and CDR2 (germline): ENHRY, SYGVKD. The CDR3 extends over 14 amino acids. The ends lost 2 bases at V and 6 bases at J; junction bases unmatched: 6.

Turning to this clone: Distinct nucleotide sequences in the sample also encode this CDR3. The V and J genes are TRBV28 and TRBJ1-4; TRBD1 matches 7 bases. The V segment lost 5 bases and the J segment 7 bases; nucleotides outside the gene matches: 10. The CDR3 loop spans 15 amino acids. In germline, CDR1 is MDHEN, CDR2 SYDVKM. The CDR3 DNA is TGTGCCAGCAGTGCCCTGACAGGGTCGGGTGAAAAACTGTTTTTT. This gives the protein CASSALTGSGEKLFF.